The 10 T cell receptor beta chains in this list originate from one sample, sequenced in a study of OX40 agonist ivuxolimab in advanced cancers. Sequencing was performed with immunoSEQ multiplex PCR; in TCRdb, only in-frame clones are kept and a portion is missing. Of 100,000 to 150,000 clones listed, 80% to 95% are singletons. This material consisted of CD4+ or CD8+ T cells sorted from blood, taken in a trial of the OX40 agonist ivuxolimab. The receptor source for this set is an adult with an advanced solid tumor such as melanoma, head and neck, liver or kidney cancer.

The J gene is TRBJ1-5, the V gene TRBV2; D gene ambiguous. The CDR3 contains 13 residues. The V gene's germline CDR1 is SNHLY and CDR2 FYNNEI. The germline V and J ends were trimmed by 6 bases and 3 bases, with 9 bases remaining between them. This CDR3 is CASSRENNQPQHF. CDR3 DNA sequence: TGTGCCAGCAGCCGGGAAAACAATCAGCCCCAGCATTTT.

The gene calls are TRBV5-1 and TRBJ2-1; TRBD1 matches 8 bases. CDR1 SGHRS and CDR2 YFSETQ come from the germline V gene. CDR3 length: 14 amino acids. The V and J ends lost 0 bases and 8 bases, in that order; junction bases with no gene match: 4. The CDR3 loop reads CASSLGQGNDEQFF. The CDR3 DNA is TGCGCCAGCAGCTTGGGACAGGGGAACGATGAGCAGTTCTTC.

V is TRBV7-2 and J is TRBJ1-1; D is undetermined. This CDR3 is 13 amino acids long. Per the germline V gene, CDR1 is SGHTA and CDR2 is FQGNSA. V lost 3 bases and J lost 1, with 6 bases in between. The CDR3 region is CASSFTGNTEAFF. As DNA, the CDR3 is TGTGCCAGCAGCTTCACGGGGAACACTGAAGCTTTCTTT.

This rearrangement joins TRBV5-4 to TRBJ2-1; a possible D gene is TRBD1 (6 bases). The CDR3 spans 13 residues. V was cut by 4 bases and J by 9 bases, with 14 bases left in between. Germline-derived CDR1 and CDR2 are SGHNT and YYREEE (reference sequence). CDR3 sequence: CASSPTTGSEQFF. The CDR3 DNA reads as TGTGCCAGCAGCCCCACAACAGGGTCTGAGCAGTTCTTC.

The chain has TRBV6-5 and TRBJ1-2; D call uncertain. With 2 bases removed from V and 4 bases from J, the gap between germline ends came to 14 bases. The CDR3 has 15 residues. CDR1 MNHEY and CDR2 SVGAGI come from the germline V gene. This CDR3 reads CASSYGRKGPYGYTF. CDR3 DNA: TGTGCCAGCAGTTACGGCAGGAAAGGACCCTATGGCTACACCTTC.

The chain employs TRBV27 and TRBJ2-3; 8 bases map to TRBD1. The CDR3 totals 17 residues. Germline assignment: CDR1 MNHEY and CDR2 SMNVEV (reference sequence). V dropped 7 bases and J dropped 0; count of bases not matched to a gene: 12. CDR3 sequence: CASTHLRTGNSTDTQYF. The CDR3 DNA sequence: TGTGCCAGCACTCATTTGAGGACAGGGAATAGCACAGATACGCAGTATTTT.

The V gene is TRBV5-1, the J gene TRBJ2-5, with 10 bases fitting TRBD2. The end of the DNA fits TRBJ2-7 better, so the J call may be wrong. The CDR3 consists of 14 residues. Germline V CDR1 and CDR2: SGHRS, YFSETQ. The CDR3 nucleotides read TGCGCCAGCAGTAGCGGGGGGAGCTCCTACGAGCAGTACTTC. Translation: CASSSGGSSYEQYF.

The chain has TRBV2 and TRBJ1-2, with 10 bases aligning to TRBD1. The V gene's germline CDR1 is SNHLY and CDR2 FYNNEI. The junction had 6 bases not matched to a gene; V was cut back by 8 bases and J by 6 bases. The CDR3 runs to 13 residues. This CDR3 reads CASSTGGGDGYTF. CDR3 coding DNA: TGTGCCAGCTCGACAGGGGGCGGAGATGGCTACACCTTC.

The rearrangement joins TRBV18 to TRBJ2-3, with 11 bases matching TRBD2. The CDR3 spans 17 residues. Per germline, CDR1 KGHSH and CDR2 LQKENI. V was clipped by 3 bases and J by 2 bases; unmatched bases: 7. CDR3 DNA sequence: TGTGCCAGCTCACCGCTATTGACTAGCGGGGACACAGATACGCAGTATTTT. Amino acid sequence: CASSPLLTSGDTDTQYF. Combining the CDR3 with reference TRBV18 and TRBJ2-3 gives the whole variable domain NAGVMQNPRHLVRRRGQEARLRCSPMKGHSHVYWYRQLPEEGLKFMVYLQKENIIDESGMPKERFSAEFPKEGPSILRIQQVVRGDSAAYFCASSPLLTSGDTDTQYFGPGTRLTVL.

The chain joins TRBV19 to TRBJ1-3; D unresolved. CDR1 is LNHDA, CDR2 SQIVND, per germline (reference sequence). Trimming removed 5 bases from V and 2 bases from J, with 7 bases in between. The CDR3 consists of 13 residues. DNA of the CDR3: TGTGCCAGTAGTCAAGAAACTGGAAACACCATATATTTT. It encodes CASSQETGNTIYF.